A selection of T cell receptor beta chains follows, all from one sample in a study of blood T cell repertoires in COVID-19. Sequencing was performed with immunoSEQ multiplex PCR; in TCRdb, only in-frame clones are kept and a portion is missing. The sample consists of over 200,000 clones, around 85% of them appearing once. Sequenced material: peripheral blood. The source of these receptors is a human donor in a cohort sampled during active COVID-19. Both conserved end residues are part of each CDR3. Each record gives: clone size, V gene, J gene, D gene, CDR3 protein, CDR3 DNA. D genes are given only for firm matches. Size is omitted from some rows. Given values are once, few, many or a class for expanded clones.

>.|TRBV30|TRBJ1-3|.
CAWSVKGLGGNTIYF
TGTGCCTGGAGTGTCAAGGGGTTGGGAGGAAACACCATATATTTT
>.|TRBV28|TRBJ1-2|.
CASSFRTDNYGYTF
TGTGCCAGCAGTTTTAGGACAGATAACTATGGCTACACCTTC
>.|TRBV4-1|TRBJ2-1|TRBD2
CASSQDPAGGQSSYNEQFF
TGCGCCAGCAGCCAAGATCCAGCGGGGGGGCAAAGCTCCTACAATGAGCAGTTCTTC
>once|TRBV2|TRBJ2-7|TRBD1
CASRRDRDYEQYF
TGTGCCAGCAGGAGGGACAGGGACTACGAGCAGTACTTC
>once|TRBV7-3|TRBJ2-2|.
CACQTRSRNPNTGELFF
TGTGCCTGTCAAACCCGGAGCAGAAATCCGAACACCGGGGAGCTGTTTTTT
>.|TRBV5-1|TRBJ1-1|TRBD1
CASSWGQDGFEAFF
TGCGCCAGCAGCTGGGGACAGGACGGGTTTGAAGCTTTCTTT
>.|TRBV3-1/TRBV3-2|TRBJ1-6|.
CASSQRSSYNSPLHF
TGTGCCAGCAGCCAGAGGAGCTCCTATAATTCACCCCTCCACTTT
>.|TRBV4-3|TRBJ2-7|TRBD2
CASSQGGTSGSYEQYF
TGCGCCAGCAGCCAAGGGGGGACTAGCGGATCCTACGAGCAGTACTTC
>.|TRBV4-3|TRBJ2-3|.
CASSQGMKGDPRNTQYF
TGCGCCAGCAGCCAAGGAATGAAGGGAGACCCTCGTAATACGCAGTATTTT
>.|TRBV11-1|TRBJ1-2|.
CASSLGFGDGYGYTF
TGTGCCAGCAGCTTAGGTTTCGGGGATGGCTATGGCTACACCTTC
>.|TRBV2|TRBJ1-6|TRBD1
CASSHTGTGDSPLHF
TGTGCCAGCAGCCACACCGGGACAGGGGATTCACCCCTCCACTTT
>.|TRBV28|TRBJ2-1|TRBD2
CASSLGTSGTLEQFF
TGTGCCAGCAGTTTAGGGACTAGCGGGACCCTTGAGCAGTTCTTC
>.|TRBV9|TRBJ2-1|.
CASSPRGSRGNEQFF
TGTGCCAGCAGCCCCCGTGGTAGCAGGGGCAATGAGCAGTTCTTC
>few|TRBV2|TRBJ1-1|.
CASSVQGNMNTEAFF
TGTGCCAGCAGTGTACAGGGAAACATGAACACTGAAGCTTTCTTT
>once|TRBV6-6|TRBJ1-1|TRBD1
CASTTGGGNTEAFF
TGTGCCAGCACCACAGGGGGAGGGAACACTGAAGCTTTCTTT
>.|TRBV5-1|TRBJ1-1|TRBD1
CASSFGSRDRERTEAFF
TGCGCCAGCAGCTTTGGGTCCCGGGACAGGGAAAGGACTGAAGCTTTCTTT
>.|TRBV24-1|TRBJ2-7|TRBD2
CATSAAGLASGPEHYYEQYF
TGTGCCACCAGTGCTGCCGGACTAGCGAGTGGACCGGAACACTACTACGAGCAGTACTTC
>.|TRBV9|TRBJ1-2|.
CASSHTRGMWGYTF
TGTGCCAGCAGCCACACCAGGGGAATGTGGGGCTACACCTTC
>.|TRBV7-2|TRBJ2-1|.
CASSLAGPPLSGPTYNEQFF
TGTGCCAGCAGCTTAGCAGGGCCCCCTCTAAGCGGGCCCACCTACAATGAGCAGTTCTTC
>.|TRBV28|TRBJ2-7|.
CASSFSLADNYEQYF
TGTGCCAGCAGTTTTAGCCTAGCCGACAACTACGAGCAGTACTTC
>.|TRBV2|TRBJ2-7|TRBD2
CASSVAGGEQYF
TGTGCCAGCAGTGTAGCGGGGGGGGAGCAGTACTTC
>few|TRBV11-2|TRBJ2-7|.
CASSRDRSSYEQYF
TGTGCCAGCAGCCGTGACAGGTCGTCCTACGAGCAGTACTTC
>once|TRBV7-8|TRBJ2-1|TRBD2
CASSLAVGLAGGNEQFF
TGTGCCAGCAGCTTAGCGGTGGGACTAGCGGGAGGGAATGAGCAGTTCTTC
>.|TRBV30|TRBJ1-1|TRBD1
CAWREQGTEAFF
TGTGCCTGGAGGGAACAGGGGACTGAAGCTTTCTTT
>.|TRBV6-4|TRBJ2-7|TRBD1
CAVGTTGDRVSYEQYF
TGTGCCGTCGGAACGACGGGGGACAGGGTATCCTACGAGCAGTACTTC
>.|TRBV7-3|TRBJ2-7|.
CASSLGLGRTGEQYF
TGTGCCAGCAGCTTAGGGTTAGGGAGGACGGGGGAGCAGTACTTC
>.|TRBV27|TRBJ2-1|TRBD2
CASRPWGGYNEQFF
TGTGCCAGCAGACCTTGGGGGGGCTACAATGAGCAGTTCTTC
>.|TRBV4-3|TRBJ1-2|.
CASSQNWVAGRGTYGYTF
TGCGCCAGCAGCCAAAATTGGGTGGCGGGCAGGGGCACGTATGGCTACACCTTC
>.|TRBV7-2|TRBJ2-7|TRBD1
CASSRAGQAYEQYF
TGTGCCAGCAGCCGGGCCGGACAGGCCTACGAGCAGTACTTC
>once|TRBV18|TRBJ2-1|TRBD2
CASSPLLAGGLGQQFF
TGTGCCAGCTCACCCTTGCTAGCGGGAGGGCTTGGCCAGCAGTTCTTC
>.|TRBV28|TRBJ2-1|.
CASLTPRSSYNEQFF
TGTGCCAGCCTGACTCCCCGGAGCTCCTACAATGAGCAGTTCTTC
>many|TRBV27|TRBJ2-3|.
CASSPDSPTDTQYF
TGTGCCAGCAGTCCGGACAGTCCCACAGATACGCAGTATTTT
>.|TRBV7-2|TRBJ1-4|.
CASSGRQSTNEKLFF
TGTGCCAGCAGCGGCAGACAGTCAACTAATGAAAAACTGTTTTTT
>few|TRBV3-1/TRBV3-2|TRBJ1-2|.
CASSQVSNGGYYGYTF
TGTGCCAGCAGCCAAGTATCCAACGGGGGATACTATGGCTACACCTTC
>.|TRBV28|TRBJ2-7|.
CASSLRHATYEQYF
TGTGCCAGCAGTTTACGACACGCCACCTACGAGCAGTACTTC
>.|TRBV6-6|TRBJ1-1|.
CASSYPGTLDTEAFF
TGTGCCAGCAGTTATCCTGGGACTCTGGACACTGAAGCTTTCTTT
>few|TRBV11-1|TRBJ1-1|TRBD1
CASSPWTGRGTEAFF
TGTGCCAGCAGCCCATGGACAGGGAGGGGCACTGAAGCTTTCTTT
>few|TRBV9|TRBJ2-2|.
CASSVAGPLTGELFF
TGTGCCAGCAGCGTAGCTGGGCCCCTCACCGGGGAGCTGTTTTTT
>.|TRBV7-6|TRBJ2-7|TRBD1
CASSLGPQGQGEQYF
TGTGCCAGCAGCTTAGGGCCACAGGGGCAAGGCGAGCAGTACTTC
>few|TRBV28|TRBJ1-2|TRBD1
CASRPTTGGYGYTF
TGTGCCAGCAGGCCCACGACAGGGGGCTATGGCTACACCTTC
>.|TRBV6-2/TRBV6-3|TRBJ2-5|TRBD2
CASRPLAGFDGETQYF
TGTGCCAGCAGACCTCTAGCGGGATTCGATGGGGAGACCCAGTACTTC
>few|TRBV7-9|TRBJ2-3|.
CASSLRANVPADTQYF
TGTGCCAGCAGCTTAAGAGCTAACGTCCCGGCAGATACGCAGTATTTT
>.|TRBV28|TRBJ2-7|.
CASSSVDQGLSYEQYF
TGTGCCAGCAGTTCCGTTGACCAGGGGTTATCCTACGAGCAGTACTTC
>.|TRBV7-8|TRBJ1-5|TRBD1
CASSPSDRGQGQPQHF
TGTGCCAGCAGCCCGTCGGACAGGGGGCAGGGTCAGCCCCAGCATTTT
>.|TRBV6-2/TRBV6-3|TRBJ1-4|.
CASSHGRGKLFF
TGTGCCAGCAGTCACGGACGGGGAAAACTGTTTTTT
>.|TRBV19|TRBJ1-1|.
CASSMRGTEAFF
TGTGCCAGTAGTATGAGGGGGACTGAAGCTTTCTTT
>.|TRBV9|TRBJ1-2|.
CASSVDSTGVGGYTF
TGTGCCAGCAGCGTAGATTCGACGGGAGTGGGTGGCTACACCTTC
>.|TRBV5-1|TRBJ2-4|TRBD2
CASSLAIFAGDKNIQYF
TGCGCCAGCAGCTTGGCGATTTTTGCGGGAGACAAAAACATTCAGTACTTC
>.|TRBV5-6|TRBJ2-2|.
CASSLDPRETGELFF
TGTGCCAGCAGCTTGGACCCCCGGGAGACCGGGGAGCTGTTTTTT
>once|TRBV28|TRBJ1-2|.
CASSLNVRRSYGYTF
TGTGCCAGCAGTTTAAACGTCCGGAGGAGTTATGGCTACACCTTC
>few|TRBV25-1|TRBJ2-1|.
CASSPPASYHEQFF
TGTGCCAGCAGTCCCCCAGCTAGTTATCATGAGCAGTTCTTC
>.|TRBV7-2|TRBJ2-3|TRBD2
CASSRTSGRGTDTQYF
TGTGCCAGCAGCCGGACTAGCGGGAGGGGCACAGATACGCAGTATTTT
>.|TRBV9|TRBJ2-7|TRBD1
CASSADRVTREQYF
TGTGCCAGCAGCGCCGACAGGGTCACGCGGGAGCAGTACTTC
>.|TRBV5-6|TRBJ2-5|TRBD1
CASSFRQGAETQYF
TGTGCCAGCAGCTTCCGACAGGGGGCAGAGACCCAGTACTTC
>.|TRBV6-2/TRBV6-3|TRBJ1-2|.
CASSYRQTGNYGYTF
TGTGCCAGCAGTTACCGCCAGACAGGAAACTATGGCTACACCTTC
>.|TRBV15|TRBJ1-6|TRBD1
CATSRLLDRASSPLHF
TGTGCCACCAGCAGACTCCTGGACAGGGCCAGCTCACCCCTCCACTTT
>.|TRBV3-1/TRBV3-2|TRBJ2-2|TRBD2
CASSRGGLSTGELFF
TGTGCCAGCAGTCGGGGGGGCCTTAGCACCGGGGAGCTGTTTTTT
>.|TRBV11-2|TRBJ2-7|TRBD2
CASSFGLAAGYEQYF
TGTGCCAGCAGCTTCGGACTAGCGGCCGGCTACGAGCAGTACTTC
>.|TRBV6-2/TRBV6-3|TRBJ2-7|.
CASSYQGLYSYEQYF
TGTGCCAGCAGTTACCAGGGCCTTTACTCCTACGAGCAGTACTTC